This section outlines one T cell receptor beta chain sequence together with its context. These data originate in a study of blood T cell repertoires in COVID-19. Study in general: Researchers got acute and convalescent COVID-19 samples from the United States, Italy and Spain.

Symptom resolution, clearance, or two negative PCRs marked donors in Cohort 3 as recovered. In the study's own analysis: Reference gene primer amplification gave nucleated cell count estimates. Using immunoSEQ multiplex PCR, the repertoire was profiled, and TCRdb retains in-frame clones only, with some absent. Clonal size and the V and J genes are those of that table, whereas D and trimming came from the DNA. The table has fewer than 350,000 clones, 87% seen once. Unmatched junction bases numbered 7, after V lost 4 bases and J lost 6 bases. The CDR3 is made up of 15 amino acids. The germline V gene has CDR1 LNHDA and CDR2 SQIVND (reference sequence).

The sequenced material came from PBMCs or T cells enriched from blood (not recorded which). This sequence joins TRBV19 and TRBJ1-4; TRBD1 matches 8 bases. The receptor comes from a woman in her thirties or forties who had recovered from COVID-19. The CDR3, as DNA: TGTGCCAGTAGTAGCCAGACGACAGGGGATGAAAAACTGTTTTTT. Amino acid sequence: CASSSQTTGDEKLFF.